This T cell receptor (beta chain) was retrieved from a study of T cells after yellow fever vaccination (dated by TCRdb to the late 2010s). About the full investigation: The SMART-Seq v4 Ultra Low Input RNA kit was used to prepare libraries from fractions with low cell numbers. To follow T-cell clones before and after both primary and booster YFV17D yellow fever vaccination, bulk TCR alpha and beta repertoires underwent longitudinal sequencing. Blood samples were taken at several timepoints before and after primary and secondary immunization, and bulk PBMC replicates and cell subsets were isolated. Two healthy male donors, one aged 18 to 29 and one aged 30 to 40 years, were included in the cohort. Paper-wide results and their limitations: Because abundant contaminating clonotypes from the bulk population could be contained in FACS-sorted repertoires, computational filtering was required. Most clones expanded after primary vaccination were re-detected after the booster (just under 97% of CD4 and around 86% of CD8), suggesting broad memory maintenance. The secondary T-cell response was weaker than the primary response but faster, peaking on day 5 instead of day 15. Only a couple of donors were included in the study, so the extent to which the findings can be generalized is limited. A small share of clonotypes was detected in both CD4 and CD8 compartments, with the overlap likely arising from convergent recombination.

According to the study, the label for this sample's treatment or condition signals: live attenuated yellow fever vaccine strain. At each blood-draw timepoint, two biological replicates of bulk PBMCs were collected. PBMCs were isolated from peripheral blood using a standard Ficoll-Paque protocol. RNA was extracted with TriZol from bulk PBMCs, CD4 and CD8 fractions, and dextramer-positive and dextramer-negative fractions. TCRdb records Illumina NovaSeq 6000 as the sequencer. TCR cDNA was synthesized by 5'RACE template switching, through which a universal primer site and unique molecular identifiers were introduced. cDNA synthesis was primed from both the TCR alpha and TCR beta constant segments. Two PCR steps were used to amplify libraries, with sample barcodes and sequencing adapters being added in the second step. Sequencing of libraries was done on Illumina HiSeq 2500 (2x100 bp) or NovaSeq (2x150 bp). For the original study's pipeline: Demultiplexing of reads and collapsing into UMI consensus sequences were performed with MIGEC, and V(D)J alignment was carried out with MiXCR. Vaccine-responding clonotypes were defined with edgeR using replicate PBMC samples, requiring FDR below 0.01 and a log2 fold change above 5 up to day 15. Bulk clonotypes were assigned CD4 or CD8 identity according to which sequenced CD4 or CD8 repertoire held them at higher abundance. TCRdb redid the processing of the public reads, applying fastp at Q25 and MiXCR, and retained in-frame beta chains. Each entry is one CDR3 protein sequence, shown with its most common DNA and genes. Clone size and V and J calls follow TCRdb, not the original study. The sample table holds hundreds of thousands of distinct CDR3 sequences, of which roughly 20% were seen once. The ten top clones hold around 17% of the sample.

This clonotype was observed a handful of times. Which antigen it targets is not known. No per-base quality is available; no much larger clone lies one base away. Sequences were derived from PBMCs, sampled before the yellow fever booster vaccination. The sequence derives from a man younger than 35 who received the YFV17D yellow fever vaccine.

The sequenced DNA: TGTGCCAGCAGCTTGGGAGTCAGACAGTCCCCTGAAGCTTTCTTT. This is translated as CASSLGVRQSPEAFF. This chain is built from TRBV5-5 and TRBJ1-1; a tentative D call is TRBD1 (5 bases match). The CDR3 runs 15 amino acids, cysteine and phenylalanine included. This entry keeps only the CDR3 DNA: 45 bases, framed from base 1. From a lookup of the germline V gene (reference sequence), CDR1 and CDR2 are SGHKS and YYEKEE. V and J are truncated by 0 bases and 6 bases respectively, leaving an intervening sequence of 15 bases.